A single T cell receptor beta chain is shown here with its context. What this receptor recognizes is not known. No base-level quality is on record; no much larger clone is a single base apart. The data stem from a study of blood T cell repertoires in COVID-19 (dated by TCRdb to about 2020). Regarding the study in general: Samples from collaborators originated in the United States, Italy and Spain and spanned both the acute and convalescent phases of COVID-19. The material from the prospective study consisted of cDNA or gDNA derived from T cells, B-cell-depleted T cells, or PBMCs. Subjects who had been exposed to COVID-19, were actively infected with it, or had recovered from it provided the deeply sampled blood TCRbeta repertoires that made up the dataset. The repertoires were released in a freely available public database meant as a resource for research on the immune response to SARS-CoV-2. The samples were drawn from two sources: the first 160 participants of the ongoing ImmuneRACE study, and about 1,300 subjects contributed by 6 global collaborators. A de-identified subject ID, COVID-19 status, age in years and sex were almost always included in the sample metadata. Where HLA class I and class II types were available, the types were taken from metadata supplied by the sample provider, not from assay-based typing.

The immunoSEQ Assay, a bias-controlled multiplex PCR, was used to amplify TCRbeta CDR3 regions from genomic DNA. The study's own analysis went as follows. The number of nucleated cells in each sample was estimated by amplification of reference gene primers within the assay. Sequence reads were collapsed and filtered to measure the absolute abundance of every unique TCRbeta CDR3 rearrangement. For each sample, productive Simpson clonality was calculated as the square root of Simpson's diversity index across productive rearrangements. In TCRdb, the immuneACCESS table is reduced to in-frame sequences with V and J assigned. These tables do not hold every clone; where another copy was compared, an unresolved V gene accounts for under half, and the others remain unexplained. That table supplies the V and J calls and clone size; D and trimming were determined from the DNA. In all, the sample holds roughly 230,000 clones, and 83% of those were seen once. Roughly 7.4% of the sample lies in the top ten.

The study at large found these results: How much clinical and demographic metadata was included differed by source and by participant, and the metadata was provided uncurated.

Whole blood was collected in K2EDTA tubes by collaborating institutions according to the institutions' own protocols. Collaborator samples were shipped for TCRbeta analysis as frozen whole blood, isolated PBMCs, or DNA extracted from either sample type. The receptor's source is a woman in her 50s with acute or convalescent COVID-19. Source material: peripheral blood.

Read as DNA, the sequence is TGTGCCAGCAGTTACGTGGACAGCGAAGCTTTCTTT. Translated, this is CASSYVDSEAFF. The V and J segments used are TRBV6-2 or TRBV6-3 and TRBJ1-1; tentative D gene TRBD1, with 6 bases matching. CDR1 and CDR2, looked up from the germline V gene, are MNHEY and SVGEGT. The V end loses 2 bases and the J end loses 8 bases, and a stretch of 9 bases separates them. The CDR3 sequence holds 12 residues, the cysteine and phenylalanine included. Here the CDR3 DNA is all that survives: 36 bases in frame from base 1.